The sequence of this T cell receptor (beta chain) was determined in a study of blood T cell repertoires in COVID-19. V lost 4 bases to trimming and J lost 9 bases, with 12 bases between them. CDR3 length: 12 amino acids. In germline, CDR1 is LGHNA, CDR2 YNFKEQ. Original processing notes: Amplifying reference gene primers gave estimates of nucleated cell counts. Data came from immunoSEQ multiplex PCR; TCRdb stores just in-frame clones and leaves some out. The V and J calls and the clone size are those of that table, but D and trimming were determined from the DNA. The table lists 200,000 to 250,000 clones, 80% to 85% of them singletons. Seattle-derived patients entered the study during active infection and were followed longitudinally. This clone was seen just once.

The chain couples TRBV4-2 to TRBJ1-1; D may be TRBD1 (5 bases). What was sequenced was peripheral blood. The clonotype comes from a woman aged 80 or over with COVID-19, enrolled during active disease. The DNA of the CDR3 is TGTGCCAGCAGCCTTCGGGGGGTGAAAGCTTTCTTT. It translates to CASSLRGVKAFF.